One sample yielded the 20 T cell receptor beta chains listed below, sequenced in a study of regulatory dendritic cells for organ transplantation. Repertoires were generated with immunoSEQ multiplex PCR, while TCRdb's copy carries only in-frame clones and drops some. The sample holds some 40,000 clones; 75% to 95% are singletons and the top ten take approximately 0.11%. Sample: naive CD8+ T cells from blood. Regarding subset: CD45RA+ naive T cells. The receptors originated from a human donor in good health.

The chain carries TRBV19 and TRBJ2-5; weak D call: TRBD2 (6 bases). V gave up 8 bases and J gave up 1 base, with 14 bases separating them. The CDR3 spans 14 residues. Germline CDR1 LNHDA, CDR2 SQIVND (reference sequence). CDR3 region: CASGDAGFQETQYF. DNA of the CDR3: TGTGCCAGTGGAGATGCGGGGTTCCAAGAGACCCAGTACTTC.

The chain recombines TRBV9 with TRBJ1-3; D is unresolved. Germline V lookup: CDR1 SGDLS, CDR2 YYNGEE. The CDR3 runs 13 residues. V lost 3 bases and J lost 2, with 6 bases in between. Here the CDR3 reads CASSADTGNTIYF. Written as DNA, the CDR3 is TGTGCCAGCAGCGCTGACACTGGAAACACCATATATTTT.

The count of this clone is one. The chain couples TRBV2 to TRBJ2-3; D is uncertain. V lost 2 bases and J 6 bases, leaving 6 bases between the germline ends. CDR1 SNHLY and CDR2 FYNNEI come from the germline V gene. This CDR3 contains 12 residues. The CDR3 sequence is CASSEMGDTQYF. CDR3 coding DNA: TGTGCCAGCAGTGAAATGGGCGATACGCAGTATTTT.

The CDR3: CASGAYEQFF. The CDR3, as DNA: TGCGCCAGCGGGGCCTATGAGCAGTTCTTC. J is TRBJ2-1 and V is TRBV4-1; D might be TRBD1 (5 bases). V was trimmed by 8 bases and J by 8 bases, leaving 7 bases between them. This CDR3 contains 10 residues. Germline V gene sequence: CDR1 MGHRA, CDR2 YSYEKL.

The table lists this clone with a count of one. J is TRBJ2-7 and V is TRBV15; 8 positions match TRBD2. The CDR3 is 19 amino acids. Looked up from germline, CDR1 is LNHNV and CDR2 is YYDKDF (reference sequence). J was trimmed by 4 bases and V by 0 bases; bases with no gene match: 17. CDR3 coding DNA: TGTGCCACCAGCAGAGAGGGGGTGGTCGCGGGGGGACCACTATACGAGCAGTACTTC. Its protein product is CATSREGVVAGGPLYEQYF.

The rearrangement uses TRBV6-5 and TRBJ2-2; D is possibly TRBD2 (5 bases). Germline CDR1 reads MNHEY; CDR2 reads SVGAGI. The CDR3 loop spans 13 amino acids. Trimming cost V 8 bases and J 10 bases, with 17 bases left between them. Written as DNA, the CDR3 is TGTGCCAGCGCGACGGGGAGCGGAGAGGAGCTGTTTTTT. Translation gives CASATGSGEELFF.

The chain uses TRBV2 and TRBJ2-1; D is unresolved. The CDR3 runs to 13 residues. CDR1 is SNHLY and CDR2 is FYNNEI in the germline V gene. Trimming removed 2 bases at V and 6 bases at J, with 8 bases between. CDR3 DNA sequence: TGTGCCAGCAGTGAATTCGCTGTCAATGAGCAGTTCTTC. This codes for CASSEFAVNEQFF.

The chain couples TRBV4-2 to TRBJ2-3; D is unresolved. This CDR3 comprises 15 residues. V was trimmed by 0 bases and J by 4 bases, leaving 11 bases between them. Germline V gene sequence: CDR1 LGHNA, CDR2 YNFKEQ. The CDR3 sequence: CASSQDGRLADTQYF. CDR3 bases: TGTGCCAGCAGCCAAGATGGAAGACTCGCAGATACGCAGTATTTT.

This clone was seen a few times. The chain is built from TRBV5-1 and TRBJ1-1; no reliable D call. Germline assignment: CDR1 SGHRS and CDR2 YFSETQ. Trimming stripped 0 bases from V and 6 bases from J, with 15 bases between. This CDR3 contains 15 residues. The CDR3 nucleotides are TGCGCCAGCAGCTTGGCCCCCGGAGGAGGCCCTGAAGCTTTCTTT. Amino acids: CASSLAPGGGPEAFF.

The V and J genes are TRBV4-1 and TRBJ2-1; unclear D gene. The CDR3 contains 17 residues. The V end was cut by 3 bases, the J end by 4 bases, with 19 bases between. The germline V gene has CDR1 MGHRA and CDR2 YSYEKL. In DNA, the CDR3 is TGCGCCAGCAGCCACCTAACCGTGGTAAGGGAATACAATGAGCAGTTCTTC. This encodes CASSHLTVVREYNEQFF.

The chain combines TRBV10-1 with TRBJ2-1, with TRBD1 as a possible D gene (6 bases). This CDR3 has 13 residues. CDR1 and CDR2 (germline): WNHNN, SYGVQD (reference sequence). The V and J ends lost 1 base and 9 bases respectively, with 10 bases between them. The CDR3 nucleotides read TGCGCCAGCAGTGAGTACAGGGACGGTGAGCAGTTCTTC. Its translation is CASSEYRDGEQFF.

The chain recombines TRBV7-9 with TRBJ2-1; TRBD1 agrees at 8 bases. With 5 bases clipped from V and 7 bases from J, the junction kept 10 bases outside the gene matches. Germline V gives CDR1 SEHNR, CDR2 FQNEAQ (reference sequence). The CDR3 is 15 amino acids. The CDR3 nucleotides read TGTGCCAGCAGCCCATGGTACGGGGACAGGAATGAGCAGTTCTTC. It codes for CASSPWYGDRNEQFF. The variable domain in full, with the rest retrieved from reference TRBV7-9 and TRBJ2-1, is DTGVSQNPRHKITKRGQNVTFRCDPISEHNRLYWYRQTLGQGPEFLTYFQNEAQLEKSRLLSDRFSAERPKGSFSTLEIQRTEQGDSAMYLCASSPWYGDRNEQFFGPGTRLTVL.

The rearrangement uses TRBV4-3 and TRBJ2-1, with 7 bases lining up with TRBD2. From germline, CDR1 is LGHNA and CDR2 YSLEER. The CDR3 is made up of 17 amino acids. With 1 base clipped from V and 2 bases from J, the junction kept 8 bases outside the gene matches. CDR3 sequence (DNA): TGCGCCAGCAGCCAAGGGATAGCGGGTGATCCCTACAATGAGCAGTTCTTC. Translation gives CASSQGIAGDPYNEQFF.

The chain combines TRBV27 with TRBJ1-2, with D possibly being TRBD1 (6 bases). V was pared by 3 bases and J by 7 bases, with 18 bases between. The CDR3 totals 15 residues. Germline V gene lookup returns CDR1 MNHEY and CDR2 SMNVEV (reference sequence). The CDR3 DNA reads TGTGCCAGCAGTTTCGAAGGCAGGGGCATCGGTGGCTACACCTTC. Translating gives CASSFEGRGIGGYTF.

The rearrangement joins TRBV7-9 to TRBJ1-1, with D possibly being TRBD1 (6 bases). V was pared by 5 bases and J by 3 bases, with 13 bases between. CDR3 size: 14 residues. Germline CDR1 and CDR2: SEHNR and FQNEAQ (reference sequence). CDR3 bases: TGTGCCAGCAGCCCCAGGGGTAGGGACACTGAAGCTTTCTTT. Translated, it gives CASSPRGRDTEAFF.

This chain connects TRBV6-6 to TRBJ1-1; weak D call: TRBD1 (5 bases). This CDR3 region has 15 residues. V lost 5 bases and J 0 bases, leaving 13 bases between the germline ends. Germline CDR1 and CDR2: MNHNY and SVGAGI (reference sequence). In DNA, the CDR3 is TGTGCCAGCAGTCATCCGACAGAAATGAACACTGAAGCTTTCTTT. It codes for CASSHPTEMNTEAFF.

V is TRBV15 and J is TRBJ1-2; D gene unclear. CDR1 LNHNV and CDR2 YYDKDF come from the germline V gene (reference sequence). This CDR3 has 15 amino acids. V was shortened by 0 bases and J by 6 bases, with 14 bases between the two germline ends. Written as DNA, the CDR3 is TGTGCCACCAGCAGAGACGGAGGGATTTGGGATGGCTACACCTTC. The encoded protein is CATSRDGGIWDGYTF.

The chain is built from TRBV5-4 and TRBJ1-1, with D possibly being TRBD1 (6 bases). Between the trimmed V and J ends, which lost 1 base and 5 bases, there was a span of 6 bases. This CDR3 has 12 residues. Germline loops: CDR1 SGHNT, CDR2 YYREEE (reference sequence). CDR3 bases: TGTGCCAGCAGCTTGACAGGGACTGAAGCTTTCTTT. This gives the protein CASSLTGTEAFF.

The rearrangement links TRBV5-6 to TRBJ1-2, with 8 nucleotides matching TRBD1. This CDR3 contains 13 residues. Per the germline V gene, CDR1 is SGHDT and CDR2 is YYEEEE. Unmatched junction bases numbered 3, after V lost 7 bases and J lost 1 base. The CDR3 bases are TGTGCCAGCGTAGGACAGGGTAACTATGGCTACACCTTC. Encoded protein: CASVGQGNYGYTF. Supplemented by reference TRBV5-6 and TRBJ1-2, the full variable domain reads DAGVTQSPTHLIKTRGQQVTLRCSPKSGHDTVSWYQQALGQGPQFIFQYYEEEERQRGNFPDRFSGHQFPNYSSELNVNALLLGDSALYLCASVGQGNYGYTFGSGTRLTVV.

This clone has a single count. This chain joins TRBV19 and TRBJ2-7; 7 nucleotides agree with TRBD1. The CDR3 loop spans 13 amino acids. Germline CDR1 reads LNHDA; CDR2 reads SQIVND (reference sequence). The V segment lost 8 bases and the J segment 2 bases; nucleotides outside the gene matches: 6. CDR3 sequence: CASLGQGAYEQYF. CDR3 coding DNA: TGTGCCAGTCTAGGGCAGGGGGCCTACGAGCAGTACTTC.